The present entry profiles one TCR beta chain with its context. Its antigen is unknown. Relative to the germline gene, one junction end is altered; a read error may explain this. Germline CDR1 reads SSHAT; CDR2 reads FNYEAQ (reference sequence). The CDR3 is 14 residues long. This sample is drawn from a study of cytomegalovirus exposure and HLA in healthy donors. Study context: Among about 200 million T cells, an earlier analysis found 95 million to 140 million unique TCR beta sequences.

Points from the study as a whole: Later on, an analysis found that several of the most significant clusters appeared to be linked to common viral pathogens, which included parvovirus B19. With DRB1 most and HLA-C fewest, TCR association rates differed between HLA loci in a later analysis.

PCR employed 60 Vbeta and 13 Jbeta primers. The protocol was immunoSEQ multiplex PCR, while the TCRdb copy is restricted to in-frame clones and leaves out a portion. Here the sample spans more than 80,000 clones, 82% being singletons. The sequencing sample was made of PBMCs. The TCR sequence derives from a man aged 45-65 years in good health and CMV-seronegative. The chain has TRBV7-7 and TRBJ2-5; D is ambiguous. The CDR3 sequence is CASNPLGQQGTQYF. Written as DNA, the CDR3 is TGTGCTAGCAACCCTTTGGGCCAGCAAGGGACCCAGTACTTC.